These T cell receptor beta chains were read from a single sample in a study of blood T cells in healthy people across ages. From the 5' RACE reads, TCRdb called clonotypes with MiXCR, one entry per CDR3 protein. This table has 1.8 million or so distinct CDR3 sequences, 39% appearing once. Specimen: blood. These receptors were obtained from a human donor in good health. The CDR3 runs from the conserved cysteine through the conserved F or W. The D gene is left open where the match is weak. The size field is filled for only some rows; it gives once, few, many or a size class.

d_call	j_call	clone_size	v_call	cdr3_nt	cdr3_aa
.	TRBJ2-3	once	TRBV5-5	TGTGCCAGCAGCTTGGTCCCAGGGGAGACAGATACGCAGTATTTT	CASSLVPGETDTQYF
TRBD2	TRBJ2-3	few	TRBV20-1	TGCAGTGCTTCAGGACTAGCGGGAGATAGCACAGATACGCAGTATTTT	CSASGLAGDSTDTQYF
TRBD1	TRBJ1-4	.	TRBV7-9	TGTGCCAGCAGCTCAACCCCTAGAGGGACAGGGTTTGAAAAACTGTTTTTT	CASSSTPRGTGFEKLFF
.	TRBJ1-2	few	TRBV12-3/TRBV12-4	TGTGCCAGCGGAAGAGACCTTAACTATGGCTACACCTTC	CASGRDLNYGYTF
.	TRBJ2-7	few	TRBV10-3	TGTGCCATCAGCGACCGTGGGACAAGGGGGTACGAGCAGTACTTC	CAISDRGTRGYEQYF
.	TRBJ2-1	.	TRBV20-1	TGCAGTGCTAGAGCGGGAGTGGGTAATGAGCAGTTCTTC	CSARAGVGNEQFF
TRBD1	TRBJ1-1	.	TRBV24-1	TGTGCCACCAGTGCCCCTAGGCGGCGGACAGGCAATACGAACACTGAAGCTTTCTTT	CATSAPRRRTGNTNTEAFF
.	TRBJ2-4	.	TRBV20-1	TGCAGTGCTAGAAACGTAAGGGGTGCCAAAAACATTCAGTACTTC	CSARNVRGAKNIQYF
.	TRBJ2-1	few	TRBV6-5	TGTGCCGTTTTAACGCTCCACAATGAGCAGTTCTTC	CAVLTLHNEQFF
.	TRBJ2-7	.	TRBV28	TGTGCCAGCAGTCAACAGGGATTTTCCTACGAGCAGTACTTC	CASSQQGFSYEQYF
.	TRBJ1-2	few	TRBV15	TGTGCCACCAGCAGAGAACAGGGTGGTTATGGCTACACCTTC	CATSREQGGYGYTF
.	TRBJ2-5	few	TRBV7-3	TGTGCCAGCAGCTTAAACCAGGGGATACAAGAGACCCAGTACTTC	CASSLNQGIQETQYF
.	TRBJ1-6	few	TRBV20-1	TGCAGTGCTAGGGGGATGGGGTACTATAATTCACCCCTCCACTTT	CSARGMGYYNSPLHF
.	TRBJ2-3	few	TRBV20-1	TGCAGTGCTAGACCCCGGGGAACAGATACGCAGTATTTT	CSARPRGTDTQYF
.	TRBJ2-7	.	TRBV7-2	TGTGCCAGCAGCCCAGACCACCACGAGCAGTACTTC	CASSPDHHEQYF
TRBD1	TRBJ1-2	few	TRBV12-5	TGTGCTAGTGGTTTGGACCCCTCCGACACAGGGGCTAACTATGGCTACACCTTC	CASGLDPSDTGANYGYTF
.	TRBJ2-7	.	TRBV20-1	TGCAGTGCTAGAGATCAGGACAGCTCCTACGAGCAGTACTTC	CSARDQDSSYEQYF
TRBD1	TRBJ2-3	few	TRBV7-9	TGTGCCAGCAGCCAAAGGACAGGGGCGCGCACAGATACGCAGTATTTT	CASSQRTGARTDTQYF
.	TRBJ2-5	many	TRBV15	TGTGCCACCAGCAGAAGGGTAGAGACCCAGTACTTC	CATSRRVETQYF
.	TRBJ1-1	.	TRBV29-1	TGCAGCGTAGAACACGCACCGGGGACTGAAGCTTTCTTT	CSVEHAPGTEAFF
.	TRBJ2-5	.	TRBV12-3/TRBV12-4	TGTGCCAGCAATCCCGGGGGTGAGACCCAGTACTTC	CASNPGGETQYF
TRBD1	TRBJ1-1	.	TRBV7-2	TGTGCCAGCAGCCCTACGGACAGGGTGAACACTGAAGCTTTCTTT	CASSPTDRVNTEAFF
TRBD1	TRBJ2-3	.	TRBV24-1	TGTGCCACCAGTGAGGGAACCGGGACAGCTAGGTCAGATACGCAGTATTTT	CATSEGTGTARSDTQYF
.	TRBJ1-1	.	TRBV27	TGTGCCAGCAGTTTAAGTGGGGTGAGGCAGTATTACACTGAAGCTTTCTTT	CASSLSGVRQYYTEAFF
.	TRBJ1-1	.	TRBV7-3	TGTGCCAGCAGCTTACGATCGGGTCGAGAAGCTTTCTTT	CASSLRSGREAFF
.	TRBJ2-1	few	TRBV20-1	TGCAGTGCTAGGGGGGGGGCCGCTGTCAATGAGCAGTTCTTC	CSARGGAAVNEQFF
.	TRBJ1-3	.	TRBV3-1	TGTGCCAGCAGCCAGCCACAGGCGGGCCTCTCTGGAAACACCATATATTTT	CASSQPQAGLSGNTIYF
.	TRBJ2-7	few	TRBV7-3	TGTGCCAGCAGCTTAGGGCAGGGTAGCGTCCACGAGCAGTACTTC	CASSLGQGSVHEQYF
TRBD1	TRBJ1-2	.	TRBV28	TGTGCCAGCAGTCCCACGGGACAGGGGACCCTGGGCTACACCTTC	CASSPTGQGTLGYTF
.	TRBJ1-2	few	TRBV27	TGTGCCAGCAGAACCGCAGGGTACTATGGCTACACCTTC	CASRTAGYYGYTF
TRBD1	TRBJ2-7	.	TRBV29-1	TGCAGCGTTGGTTCCAGACAGGGGGCCCACGAGCAGTACTTC	CSVGSRQGAHEQYF
.	TRBJ2-7	once	TRBV29-1	TGCAGCGTTGCCCCAGACGGGGGGCTCTACGAGCAGTACTTC	CSVAPDGGLYEQYF
TRBD1	TRBJ2-3	few	TRBV10-3	TGTGCCGCCGCCGGACAGGGGAAGGAAGATACGCAGTATTTT	CAAAGQGKEDTQYF
.	TRBJ2-5	.	TRBV7-2	TGTGCCAGCAGCTTCCGGGATCATGAAGAGACCCAGTACTTC	CASSFRDHEETQYF
.	TRBJ1-1	.	TRBV5-1	TGCGCCAGCAGGACAGAGATGAACACTGAAGCTTTCTTT	CASRTEMNTEAFF
TRBD2	TRBJ2-3	.	TRBV7-2	TGTGCCAGCAGCTTAGGTGGCGGGGGGGGAAGGTATACGCAGTATTTT	CASSLGGGGGRYTQYF
.	TRBJ2-7	few	TRBV20-1	TGCAGTGCAACAGGGACTAACGAGCAGTACTTC	CSATGTNEQYF
TRBD2	TRBJ2-5	.	TRBV2	TGTGCCAGCAGGACTAGCGGGGGGCTGTACCAAGAGACCCAGTACTTC	CASRTSGGLYQETQYF
.	TRBJ2-1	.	TRBV28	TGTGCCAGCGGGGCGATCTACAATGAGCAGTTCTTC	CASGAIYNEQFF
.	TRBJ1-2	.	TRBV3-1	TGTGCCAGCAGATCTTGGAACTATGGCTACACCTTC	CASRSWNYGYTF